The 20 T cell receptor beta chains below were found in one sample sequenced in a study of preoperative IRX-2 immunotherapy in early breast cancer. Clones were sequenced by immunoSEQ multiplex PCR, and TCRdb holds only the in-frame ones, with some missing. The table has 75,000 to 100,000 clones, 86% seen once. Treatment of the sample: preoperative locoregional IRX-2 cytokine immunotherapy. Sequencing used tumor tissue, obtained after IRX-2 immunotherapy. The receptors shown here come from a human donor with breast cancer.

The chain uses TRBV7-6 and TRBJ2-3; 11 bases align to TRBD2. The germline CDR1 and CDR2 sequences are SGHVS and FNYEAQ. V was clipped by 1 base and J by 2 bases; unmatched bases: 11. The CDR3 is 19 amino acids. Here the CDR3 DNA reads TGTGCCAGCAGCTTAGTTCAGTACCCTAGCGGGGGGATCACAGATACGCAGTATTTT. It encodes CASSLVQYPSGGITDTQYF.

The V and J genes are TRBV7-1 and TRBJ2-7; 8 bases are shared with TRBD2. TRBV7-1 belongs to the ORF category, with a function that is uncertain. Trimming at V came to 5 bases and at J to 4 bases, leaving 4 bases not matched to a gene. The CDR3 spans 13 residues. In DNA, the CDR3 is TGTGCCAGCAGCCTGGTAGCGGGATACGAGCAGTACTTC. Protein sequence: CASSLVAGYEQYF.

This chain connects TRBV18 to TRBJ1-1; D is unclear. This CDR3 has 13 residues. The germline V and J ends were trimmed by 5 bases and 8 bases, with 15 bases remaining between them. Germline lookup yields CDR1 KGHSH and CDR2 LQKENI. The CDR3 is CASSDGYLNEAFF. The CDR3, as DNA: TGTGCCAGCTCAGACGGATACTTGAACGAAGCTTTCTTT.

CDR3 bases: TGTGCTAGTGGTTTGGAGAGGGGAGGGACCGGGGAGCTGTTTTTT. It translates to CASGLERGGTGELFF. The gene calls are TRBV12-5 and TRBJ2-2, with 7 bases aligning to TRBD2. This CDR3 region has 15 residues. Germline V CDR1 and CDR2: LGHNT, FRNRAP. J lost 5 bases, V lost 1 base, and 4 bases had no gene match.

The CDR3 DNA reads as TGCAGCGTTCGGACTAGCGGGAGCTCCTACGAGCAGTACTTC. The encoded protein is CSVRTSGSSYEQYF. The chain employs TRBV29-1 and TRBJ2-7; 13 bases line up with TRBD2. CDR1 and CDR2 from the germline V gene are SQVTM and ANQGSEA. The J segment lost 0 bases and the V segment lost 5 bases, leaving 1 base of the junction unmatched. The CDR3 runs 14 residues.

V usage is TRBV28 and J usage is TRBJ1-3; D is ambiguous. CDR1 and CDR2 (germline): MDHEN, SYDVKM. V was cut by 2 bases and J by 0 bases, with 14 bases left in between. This CDR3 comprises 17 residues. Here the CDR3 reads CASSLNLYGSSGNTIYF. CDR3 DNA sequence: TGTGCCAGCAGTTTAAATCTGTACGGGAGCTCTGGAAACACCATATATTTT.

This clone appeared once. This chain connects TRBV28 to TRBJ1-2; D uncertain. The CDR3 extends over 12 amino acids. CDR1 is MDHEN, CDR2 SYDVKM, per germline. Trimming shortened V by 5 bases and J by 5 bases, and 9 bases separated the two germline ends. Here the CDR3 reads CASSTVRYGYTF. The DNA for the CDR3 is TGTGCCAGCAGTACCGTACGATATGGCTACACCTTC.

The chain has TRBV29-1 and TRBJ1-1, with D possibly matching TRBD1 (5 bases). Germline-derived CDR1 and CDR2 are SQVTM and ANQGSEA. The CDR3 runs 13 residues. Deletions cut 6 bases from V and 4 bases from J, with 15 bases between. Here the CDR3 DNA reads TGCAGCGTAAGCTCAGGGTTTAGCACTGAAGCTTTCTTT. Translated, it gives CSVSSGFSTEAFF. The whole variable domain, filled in from reference TRBV29-1 and TRBJ1-1, reads SAVISQKPSRDICQRGTSLTIQCQVDSQVTMMFWYRQQPGQSLTLIATANQGSEATYESGFVIDKFPISRPNLTFSTLTVSNMSPEDSSIYLCSVSSGFSTEAFFGQGTRLTVV.

The chain uses TRBV5-1 and TRBJ1-1; D perhaps matches TRBD1 (6 bases). CDR1 and CDR2 (germline): SGHRS, YFSETQ. V lost 4 bases and J 1 base, leaving 14 bases between the germline ends. This CDR3 has 15 residues. The CDR3 reads CASSPNRGANTEAFF. Here the CDR3 DNA reads TGCGCCAGCAGCCCAAACCGGGGGGCGAACACTGAAGCTTTCTTT.

This clone turned up a few times. The V and J genes are TRBV19 and TRBJ2-1; 9 nucleotides align to TRBD2. After removal of 5 bases from V and 2 bases from J, the junction contained 4 bases not matched to a gene. Germline V gene lookup returns CDR1 LNHDA and CDR2 SQIVND (reference sequence). The CDR3 is made up of 15 amino acids. CDR3 sequence: CASSAAGGPYNEQFF. The DNA for the CDR3 is TGTGCCAGTAGTGCAGCGGGGGGCCCCTACAATGAGCAGTTCTTC. Full variable domain (rest looked up from reference TRBV19 and TRBJ2-1): DGGITQSPKYLFRKEGQNVTLSCEQNLNHDAMYWYRQDPGQGLRLIYYSQIVNDFQKGDIAEGYSVSREKKESFPLTVTSAQKNPTAFYLCASSAAGGPYNEQFFGPGTRLTVL.

This chain connects TRBV18 to TRBJ1-1; maybe TRBD1 (5 bases). Trimming shortened V by 6 bases and J by 1 base, and 6 bases separated the two germline ends. This CDR3 has 12 residues. Germline lookup yields CDR1 KGHSH and CDR2 LQKENI. This CDR3 is CASSQGNTEAFF. Written as DNA, the CDR3 is TGTGCCAGCTCCCAGGGGAACACTGAAGCTTTCTTT.

In this sample, this clone turned up once. V is TRBV14 and J is TRBJ1-6; D possibly corresponds to TRBD1 (5 bases). The germline V and J ends were trimmed by 3 bases and 9 bases, with 12 bases remaining between them. CDR3 length: 14 amino acids. Germline-derived CDR1 and CDR2 are SGHDN and FVKESK. The CDR3 region is CASSHGGVTSPLHF. As DNA, the CDR3 is TGTGCCAGCAGCCACGGGGGGGTCACTTCACCCCTCCACTTT.

V gene TRBV19 combines with J gene TRBJ2-7, with a tentative D call TRBD2 (6 bases). V lost 8 bases, J lost 3 bases, and 17 bases lay in between. The CDR3 has 14 residues. In germline, CDR1 is LNHDA, CDR2 SQIVND (reference sequence). The CDR3 nucleotides read TGTGCCAGTCGTAACCTCGGCGGGGACTACGAGCAGTACTTC. It translates to CASRNLGGDYEQYF. The full variable domain, completed using reference TRBV19 and TRBJ2-7, is DGGITQSPKYLFRKEGQNVTLSCEQNLNHDAMYWYRQDPGQGLRLIYYSQIVNDFQKGDIAEGYSVSREKKESFPLTVTSAQKNPTAFYLCASRNLGGDYEQYFGPGTRLTVT.

The gene calls are TRBV1 and TRBJ2-2; the D segment call TRBD2 is taken from the table without a DNA check. TRBV1 is a pseudogene. CDR3 size: 14 residues. The CDR3 is CASSLPESTGELFF. The CDR3 DNA reads as TGCGCCAGCAGCCTCCCCGAGAGCACCGGGGAGCTGTTTTTT.

The J gene is TRBJ2-1, the V gene TRBV7-4; TRBD2 might be the D (5 bases). The CDR3 length is 13 residues. CDR1 SGHVT and CDR2 SQSDAQ come from the germline V gene. V was shortened by 1 base and J by 5 bases, with 6 bases between the two germline ends. The CDR3 here is CASSLGRNNEQFF. The CDR3 region has the DNA TGTGCCAGCAGCTTAGGGAGGAACAATGAGCAGTTCTTC.

V and J are TRBV6-8 and TRBJ1-3, with TRBD1 as a possible D gene (6 bases). This CDR3 spans 16 amino acids. Per the germline V gene, CDR1 is MNHGY and CDR2 is SAAAGT. V lost 7 bases and J lost 0, with 16 bases in between. The CDR3 is CASTGRGGFSGNTIYF. Written as DNA, the CDR3 is TGTGCCAGCACCGGAAGGGGGGGATTCTCTGGAAACACCATATATTTT.

This clone is a singleton in its sample. V usage is TRBV30 and J usage is TRBJ1-3; the D is unclear. This CDR3 has 15 amino acids. V lost 0 bases to trimming and J lost 4 bases, with 13 bases between them. Germline V gene data show CDR1 as GTSNPN and CDR2 as SVGIG (reference sequence). The CDR3 loop reads CAWSVLRAAGNTIYF. DNA of the CDR3: TGTGCCTGGAGTGTACTTCGCGCAGCAGGAAACACCATATATTTT. The whole variable domain, remainder taken from reference TRBV30 and TRBJ1-3, is SQTIHQWPATLVQPVGSPLSLECTVEGTSNPNLYWYRQAAGRGLQLLFYSVGIGQISSEVPQNLSASRPQDRQFILSSKKLLLSDSGFYLCAWSVLRAAGNTIYFGEGSWLTVV.

This chain uses TRBV28 with TRBJ2-2; TRBD1 agrees at 11 bases. Germline V gives CDR1 MDHEN, CDR2 SYDVKM. The trim removed 5 bases at V and 0 bases at J, leaving 11 bases unmatched. CDR3 length: 19 amino acids. CDR3 sequence reads: CASSPPSGQGGTNTGELFF. The CDR3 DNA reads as TGTGCCAGCAGTCCGCCCTCGGGACAGGGGGGTACGAACACCGGGGAGCTGTTTTTT.

The chain couples TRBV11-3 to TRBJ2-3; 7 nucleotides match TRBD1. The CDR3 consists of 14 residues. Germline V gives CDR1 SGHNT, CDR2 YENEEA. Trimming cost V 2 bases and J 5 bases; bases outside gene matches: 4. The CDR3 nucleotides read TGTGCCAGCAGCTTAACAGGGGAGAAAGATACGCAGTATTTT. It codes for CASSLTGEKDTQYF.

The DNA for the CDR3 is TGTGCCAGTAGTATCCCCCCCCCGGGCTATGGCTACACCTTC. This gives the protein CASSIPPPGYGYTF. The chain is built from TRBV19 and TRBJ1-2; no clear D gene. The CDR3 has 14 residues. V lost 3 bases and J lost 4, with 12 bases in between. Germline CDR1 is LNHDA and CDR2 is SQIVND (reference sequence).